These 5 T cell receptor beta chains came from one sample sequenced in a study of blood T cells in healthy people across ages. Next came a second PCR, run for 7 to 11 cycles, which used a sample-barcoded 5' primer along with a J-beta primer mix. TCRdb reprocessed the 5' RACE reads with MiXCR, giving one entry per CDR3 protein. Among more than 800,000 distinct CDR3 sequences listed, 35% to 50% were seen once. The material sequenced was blood. All receptors come from a woman in her sixties or seventies in good health.

A single count supports this clonotype. The gene calls are TRBV11-2 and TRBJ2-4; D is possibly TRBD2 (5 bases). V dropped 7 bases and J dropped 1 base, with 11 bases sitting between them. There are 14 residues in the CDR3. Germline V CDR1 and CDR2: SGHAT, FQNNGV. CDR3 coding DNA: TGTGCCAGCATCTCCCGGGGTGCCAAAAACATTCAGTACTTC. It encodes CASISRGAKNIQYF.

This chain uses TRBV15 with TRBJ1-1, with D tentatively TRBD1 (5 bases). The CDR3 length is 14 residues. Trimming left V 1 base short and J 2 bases short, with 8 bases between. The germline CDR1 and CDR2 sequences are LNHNV and YYDKDF (reference sequence). In DNA form, the CDR3 reads TGTGCCACCAGCAGAGTTAGGGGAAACACTGAAGCTTTCTTT. It is translated as CATSRVRGNTEAFF.

There are many counts of this clonotype. The V gene is TRBV4-2, the J gene TRBJ2-1; D ambiguous. V shed 2 bases and J shed 5 bases, with 7 bases lying between them. In germline, CDR1 is LGHNA, CDR2 YNFKEQ. This CDR3 region has 13 residues. The CDR3 coding sequence is TGTGCCAGCAGCCAACAAGTCGACAATGAGCAGTTCTTC. This translates into CASSQQVDNEQFF.

V usage is TRBV24-1 and J usage is TRBJ2-4; TRBD1 matches at 9 bases. Germline values: CDR1 KGHDR, CDR2 SFDVKD. The CDR3 sequence is 13 residues long. Losses at the gene ends were 1 base for V and 13 bases for J; bases not matched to a gene: 4. CDR3 protein: CATSDFGQGPQYF. CDR3 coding DNA: TGTGCCACCAGTGATTTCGGACAGGGGCCGCAGTACTTC.

This chain connects TRBV15 to TRBJ2-1; D possibly corresponds to TRBD1 (5 bases). V lost 1 base and J lost 8, with 9 bases in between. CDR3 length: 13 residues. The germline V gene has CDR1 LNHNV and CDR2 YYDKDF (reference sequence). The CDR3: CATSRGQWDEQFF. The DNA for the CDR3 is TGTGCCACCAGCAGAGGACAGTGGGATGAGCAGTTCTTC.